This entry lists 16 T cell receptor beta chains sequenced from one sample in a study of cytomegalovirus exposure and HLA in healthy donors. Primers included in the PCR were 60 Vbeta and 13 Jbeta primers. Profiled with immunoSEQ multiplex PCR; TCRdb holds only in-frame clones, not every one. The profile shows under 95,000 clones, 80% of them singletons. Input material: PBMCs. The source is a male donor in good health and CMV-seronegative.

There are a few counts of this clone. The chain uses TRBV29-1 and TRBJ2-1, with 15 bases identical to TRBD2. The junction had 10 bases not matched to a gene; V was cut back by 6 bases and J by 4 bases. Germline loops: CDR1 SQVTM, CDR2 ANQGSEA. The CDR3 extends over 17 amino acids. The CDR3 bases are TGCAGCGTGATATTTGGGACTAGCGGGAGGTTATACAATGAGCAGTTCTTC. Its protein product is CSVIFGTSGRLYNEQFF.

The V and J genes are TRBV2 and TRBJ1-2; 9 nucleotides match TRBD1. CDR1 is SNHLY, CDR2 FYNNEI, per germline. Losses at the gene ends were 2 bases for V and 8 bases for J; bases not matched to a gene: 15. CDR3 length equals 17 residues. CDR3 DNA: TGTGCCAGCAGTGAATCGCAACAGGGGGCGCTCGTGAAGGGCTACACCTTC. It is translated as CASSESQQGALVKGYTF.

The chain has TRBV5-5 and TRBJ2-5; TRBD1 matches at 7 bases. The CDR3 extends over 15 amino acids. Looked up from germline, CDR1 is SGHKS and CDR2 is YYEKEE (reference sequence). J gave up 1 base and V 0 bases, and 3 bases lay outside the gene matches. As DNA, the CDR3 is TGTGCCAGCAGCTTGGGGGGGACAGCCCAAGAGACCCAGTACTTC. Translating gives CASSLGGTAQETQYF.

This sequence joins TRBV11-2 and TRBJ1-2; D unresolved. The germline V gene has CDR1 SGHAT and CDR2 FQNNGV. V lost 4 bases and J lost 4, with 10 bases in between. The length of the CDR3 is 13 residues. CDR3 sequence reads: CASSSGGPYGYTF. As DNA, the CDR3 is TGTGCCAGCAGCTCCGGTGGGCCCTATGGCTACACCTTC. The full variable domain, with the rest looked up from reference TRBV11-2 and TRBJ1-2, is EAGVAQSPRYKIIEKRQSVAFWCNPISGHATLYWYQQILGQGPKLLIQFQNNGVVDDSQLPKDRFSAERLKGVDSTLKIQPAKLEDSAVYLCASSSGGPYGYTFGSGTRLTVV.

The genes are TRBV7-2 and TRBJ1-5; D is undetermined. The CDR3 consists of 15 residues. The V end was cut by 5 bases, the J end by 3 bases, with 14 bases between. From germline, CDR1 is SGHTA and CDR2 FQGNSA. CDR3: CASSPPGGTNQPQHF. DNA for the CDR3: TGTGCCAGCAGCCCGCCCGGCGGCACCAATCAGCCCCAGCATTTT.

This clone was seen more than once but under ten times. This rearrangement joins TRBV19 to TRBJ2-3; no clear D. Trimming cost V 6 bases and J 0 bases, with 13 bases left between them. From germline, CDR1 is LNHDA and CDR2 SQIVND (reference sequence). The CDR3 contains 15 residues. CDR3 loop: CASRLGAGSTDTQYF. The CDR3 DNA follows: TGTGCCAGTAGGTTAGGAGCTGGTAGCACAGATACGCAGTATTTT.

This rearrangement joins TRBV11-2 to TRBJ2-7, with a tentative D call TRBD2 (6 bases). CDR1 is SGHAT and CDR2 is FQNNGV in the germline V gene. The CDR3 contains 15 residues. V was pared by 3 bases and J by 0 bases, with 12 bases between. The CDR3 spells CASSFRDWSSYEQYF. The CDR3 DNA is TGTGCCAGCAGCTTCCGGGACTGGAGCTCCTACGAGCAGTACTTC.

The J gene is TRBJ2-2, the V gene TRBV4-2; 12 nucleotides line up with TRBD2. The ends lost 4 bases at V and 6 bases at J; junction bases unmatched: 15. The CDR3 is made up of 19 amino acids. Germline lookup yields CDR1 LGHNA and CDR2 YNFKEQ. The CDR3 is CASSPQDVGLAGFAGELFF. CDR3 nucleotide sequence: TGTGCCAGCAGCCCGCAAGATGTCGGACTAGCGGGATTCGCCGGGGAGCTGTTTTTT.

The chain combines TRBV27 with TRBJ1-5; a possible D gene is TRBD1 (6 bases). CDR1 and CDR2 from the germline V gene are MNHEY and SMNVEV (reference sequence). V was clipped by 3 bases and J by 4 bases, with 10 bases between them. The CDR3 has 14 amino acids. CDR3 protein: CASSLAGENQPQHF. The DNA for the CDR3 is TGTGCCAGCAGTTTGGCAGGGGAGAATCAGCCCCAGCATTTT.

This sequence joins TRBV11-2 and TRBJ2-1; 9 bases map to TRBD1. V lost 3 bases and J lost 6; bases outside the gene matches: 0. This CDR3 spans 13 amino acids. Germline CDR1 SGHAT, CDR2 FQNNGV. CDR3 sequence: CASSLDRGNEQFF. CDR3 nucleotide sequence: TGTGCCAGCAGCTTGGACAGGGGCAATGAGCAGTTCTTC.

The chain links TRBV5-1 to TRBJ2-1; TRBD2 agrees at 9 bases. The J segment lost 4 bases and the V segment lost 5 bases, leaving 13 bases of the junction unmatched. CDR1 SGHRS and CDR2 YFSETQ come from the germline V gene. CDR3 length equals 17 residues. CDR3 sequence reads: CASRIAPGAGGYNEQFF. The DNA of the CDR3 is TGCGCCAGCAGAATCGCCCCAGGAGCGGGAGGTTACAATGAGCAGTTCTTC.

This chain uses TRBV13 with TRBJ1-1; a weak D match, TRBD1 (6 bases). V was trimmed by 5 bases and J by 0 bases, leaving 19 bases between them. From germline, CDR1 is PRHDT and CDR2 FYEKMQ (reference sequence). The CDR3 contains 17 residues. As DNA, the CDR3 is TGTGCCAGCAGCCCCCGGACAGACAGTACCATGAACACTGAAGCTTTCTTT. It specifies CASSPRTDSTMNTEAFF.

J is TRBJ2-1 and V is TRBV9; 7 positions agree with TRBD2. V was clipped by 4 bases and J by 0 bases; unmatched bases: 10. The CDR3 totals 17 residues. In germline, CDR1 is SGDLS, CDR2 YYNGEE. The CDR3 coding sequence is TGTGCCAGCAGCAAAACGACTAGCTCCAGCTCCTACAATGAGCAGTTCTTC. It yields the protein CASSKTTSSSSYNEQFF.

The chain combines TRBV15 with TRBJ1-5; possible D gene TRBD1, 5 bases. Germline lookup yields CDR1 LNHNV and CDR2 YYDKDF (reference sequence). Trimming left V 5 bases short and J 1 base short, with 21 bases between. The CDR3 is 18 amino acids. The CDR3 coding sequence is TGTGCCACCAGCTCGTATGGCCAGGGCGAAGGGAGCAATCAGCCCCAGCATTTT. It specifies CATSSYGQGEGSNQPQHF.

This clone was observed a handful of times. One end of the junction varies from germline; a read error may be responsible. The chain is built from TRBV5-1 and TRBJ1-6; 9 bases line up with TRBD1. The germline V gene has CDR1 SGHRS and CDR2 YFSETQ. There are 17 residues in the CDR3. CDR3 sequence (DNA): TGCGCCAGCAGCGGGGGAACCACAGGGGGCGCGAATTCACCCCTCAACTTT. This sequence encodes CASSGGTTGGANSPLNF.

V usage is TRBV5-4 and J usage is TRBJ2-5, with 12 nucleotides matching TRBD2. The J call may be faulty, since TRBJ2-7 better matches the DNA end. Germline-derived CDR1 and CDR2 are SGHNT and YYREEE (reference sequence). CDR3 length: 15 amino acids. The CDR3 sequence: CASSLGLAGVYEQYF. DNA of the CDR3: TGTGCCAGCAGCTTGGGACTAGCGGGAGTATACGAGCAGTACTTC.